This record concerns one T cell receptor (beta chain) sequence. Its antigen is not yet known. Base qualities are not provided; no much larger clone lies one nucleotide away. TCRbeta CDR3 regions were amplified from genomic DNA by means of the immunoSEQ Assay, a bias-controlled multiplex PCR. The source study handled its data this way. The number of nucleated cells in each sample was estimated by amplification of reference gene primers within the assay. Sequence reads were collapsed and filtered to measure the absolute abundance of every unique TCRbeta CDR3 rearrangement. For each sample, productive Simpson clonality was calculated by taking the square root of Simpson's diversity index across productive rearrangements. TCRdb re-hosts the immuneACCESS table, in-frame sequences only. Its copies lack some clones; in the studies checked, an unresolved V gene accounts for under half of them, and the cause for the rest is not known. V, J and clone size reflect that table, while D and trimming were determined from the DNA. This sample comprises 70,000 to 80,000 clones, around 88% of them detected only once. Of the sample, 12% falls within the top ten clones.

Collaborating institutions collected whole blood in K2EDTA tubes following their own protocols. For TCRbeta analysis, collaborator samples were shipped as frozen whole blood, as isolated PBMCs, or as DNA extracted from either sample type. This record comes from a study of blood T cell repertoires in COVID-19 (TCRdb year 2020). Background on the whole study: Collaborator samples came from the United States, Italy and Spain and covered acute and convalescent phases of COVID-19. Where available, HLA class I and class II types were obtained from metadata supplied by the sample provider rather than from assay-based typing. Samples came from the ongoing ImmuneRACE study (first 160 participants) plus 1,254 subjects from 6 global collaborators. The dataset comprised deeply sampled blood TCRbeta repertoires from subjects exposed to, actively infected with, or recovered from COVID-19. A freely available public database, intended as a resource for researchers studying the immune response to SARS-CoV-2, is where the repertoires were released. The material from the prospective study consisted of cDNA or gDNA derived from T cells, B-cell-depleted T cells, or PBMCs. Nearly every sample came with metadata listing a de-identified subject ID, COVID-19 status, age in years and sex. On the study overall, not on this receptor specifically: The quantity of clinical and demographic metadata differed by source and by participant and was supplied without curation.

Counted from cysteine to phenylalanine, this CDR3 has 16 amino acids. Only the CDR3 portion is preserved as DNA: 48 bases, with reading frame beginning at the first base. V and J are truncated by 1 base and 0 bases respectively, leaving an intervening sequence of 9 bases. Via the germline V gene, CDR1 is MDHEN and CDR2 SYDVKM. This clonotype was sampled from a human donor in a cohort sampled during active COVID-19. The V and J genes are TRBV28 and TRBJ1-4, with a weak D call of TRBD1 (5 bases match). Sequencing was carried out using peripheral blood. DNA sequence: TGTGCCAGCAGTTTATCGGGGGGGGCAACTAATGAAAAACTGTTTTTT. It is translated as CASSLSGGATNEKLFF.